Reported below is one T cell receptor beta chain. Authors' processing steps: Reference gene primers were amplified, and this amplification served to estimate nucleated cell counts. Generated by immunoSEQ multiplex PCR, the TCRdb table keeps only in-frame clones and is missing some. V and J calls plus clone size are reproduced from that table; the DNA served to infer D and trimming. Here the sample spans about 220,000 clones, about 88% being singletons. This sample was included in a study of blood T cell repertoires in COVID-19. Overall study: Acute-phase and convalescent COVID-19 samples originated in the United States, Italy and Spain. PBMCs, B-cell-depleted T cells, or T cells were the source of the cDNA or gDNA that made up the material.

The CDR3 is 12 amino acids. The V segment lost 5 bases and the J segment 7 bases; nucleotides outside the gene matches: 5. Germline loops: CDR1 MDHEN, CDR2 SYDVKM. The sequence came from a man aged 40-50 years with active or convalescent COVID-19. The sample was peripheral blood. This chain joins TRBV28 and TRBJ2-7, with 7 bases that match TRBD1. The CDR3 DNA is TGTGCCAGCAGTCCGACAGGGTGGGAGCAGTACTTC. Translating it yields CASSPTGWEQYF.